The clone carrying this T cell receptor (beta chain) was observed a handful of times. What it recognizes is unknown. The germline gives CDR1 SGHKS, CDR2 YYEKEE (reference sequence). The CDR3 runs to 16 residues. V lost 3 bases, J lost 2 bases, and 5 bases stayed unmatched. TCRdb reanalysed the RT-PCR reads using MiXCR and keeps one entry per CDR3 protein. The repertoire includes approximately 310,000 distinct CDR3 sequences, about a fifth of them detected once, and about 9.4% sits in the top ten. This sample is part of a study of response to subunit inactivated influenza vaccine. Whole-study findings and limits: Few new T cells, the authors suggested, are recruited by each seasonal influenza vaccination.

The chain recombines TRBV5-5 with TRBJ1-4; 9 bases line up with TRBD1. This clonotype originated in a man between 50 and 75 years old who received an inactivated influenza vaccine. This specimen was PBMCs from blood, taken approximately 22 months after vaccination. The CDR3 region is CASSWGQGRTNEKLFF. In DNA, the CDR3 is TGTGCCAGCAGCTGGGGACAGGGTCGGACTAATGAAAAACTGTTTTTT.